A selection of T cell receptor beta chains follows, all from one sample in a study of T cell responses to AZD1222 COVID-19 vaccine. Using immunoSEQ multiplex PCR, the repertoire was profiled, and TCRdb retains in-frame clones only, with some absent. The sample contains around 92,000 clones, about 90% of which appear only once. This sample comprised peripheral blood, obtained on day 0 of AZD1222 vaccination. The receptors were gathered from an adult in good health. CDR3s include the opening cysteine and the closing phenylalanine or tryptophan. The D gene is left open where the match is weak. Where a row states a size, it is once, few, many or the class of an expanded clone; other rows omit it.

DNA: TGTGCCAGTAGTACAACTAGCGGGAGAGATACGCAGTATTTT
CDR3: CASSTTSGRDTQYF
size: -
V: TRBV19
J: TRBJ2-3
D: TRBD2

DNA: TGCGCCAGCAGCTTGGAGTCTAGCGGGAGTATCCACGAGCAGTACTTC
CDR3: CASSLESSGSIHEQYF
size: -
V: TRBV5-1
J: TRBJ2-7
D: TRBD2

DNA: TGTGCCAGTACCACAGGGATTCATAGCAATCAGCCCCAGCATTTT
CDR3: CASTTGIHSNQPQHF
size: -
V: TRBV19
J: TRBJ1-5
D: -

DNA: TGTGCCAGCAGCTTAGGGGGGGGCAGGTATAGCAATCAGCCCCAGCATTTT
CDR3: CASSLGGGRYSNQPQHF
size: -
V: TRBV11-2
J: TRBJ1-5
D: -

DNA: TGCGCCAGCAGCCAGAGGGACAGGGAAGATACGCAGTATTTT
CDR3: CASSQRDREDTQYF
size: -
V: TRBV4-3
J: TRBJ2-3
D: TRBD1

DNA: TGTGCCAGCAGCCACCCGACTAGCGGGGGGGCAAATGAGCAGTTCTTC
CDR3: CASSHPTSGGANEQFF
size: -
V: TRBV3-1/TRBV3-2
J: TRBJ2-1
D: TRBD2

DNA: TGCAGCGTTGATGGGGGCGCGATCACTGAAGCTTTCTTT
CDR3: CSVDGGAITEAFF
size: -
V: TRBV29-1
J: TRBJ1-1
D: -

DNA: TGTGCCAGCAAACCGGGACAGAATTATAATTCACCCCTCCACTTT
CDR3: CASKPGQNYNSPLHF
size: -
V: TRBV6-5
J: TRBJ1-6
D: TRBD1

DNA: TGTGCCAGCAGCGTAGGAAGTGGAGGGGGCGGTAATTCACCCCTCCACTTT
CDR3: CASSVGSGGGGNSPLHF
size: -
V: TRBV9
J: TRBJ1-6
D: TRBD1

DNA: TGTGCCAGCAGGGCCGGGACCCACAGCTCCTACGAGCAGTACTTC
CDR3: CASRAGTHSSYEQYF
size: -
V: TRBV6-5
J: TRBJ2-7
D: -

DNA: TGTGCCAGCAGCTTGAGGGGCCTTTACGAGCAGTACTTC
CDR3: CASSLRGLYEQYF
size: -
V: TRBV5-6
J: TRBJ2-7
D: -

DNA: TGTGCCAGCAGGCCGATAGCGGCCGGGGAGCTGTTTTTT
CDR3: CASRPIAAGELFF
size: -
V: TRBV3-1/TRBV3-2
J: TRBJ2-2
D: -

DNA: TGTGCCAGCAGTTCGACCATAGGGGCGACCCAGTACTTC
CDR3: CASSSTIGATQYF
size: once
V: TRBV27
J: TRBJ2-5
D: -

DNA: TGTGCCAGCAGTCCAGGGGGCGCGGGCAATCAGCCCCAGCATTTT
CDR3: CASSPGGAGNQPQHF
size: -
V: TRBV5-6
J: TRBJ1-5
D: TRBD1

DNA: TGCGCCAGCAGCTCACAGGGGGGAAGTGAAAAACTGTTTTTT
CDR3: CASSSQGGSEKLFF
size: -
V: TRBV5-1
J: TRBJ1-4
D: TRBD1

DNA: TGCGCCAGCATGCCGGCCACCGGGGAGCTGTTTTTT
CDR3: CASMPATGELFF
size: -
V: TRBV10-2
J: TRBJ2-2
D: -

DNA: TGTGCCAGCAGAAACAGGGGTGAAGCTTTCTTT
CDR3: CASRNRGEAFF
size: few
V: TRBV6-6
J: TRBJ1-1
D: TRBD1

DNA: TGCGCCAGCAGCCCAAGGGGGGGTATATATAATTCACCCCTCCACTTT
CDR3: CASSPRGGIYNSPLHF
size: -
V: TRBV5-1
J: TRBJ1-6
D: -

DNA: TGCGCCAGCAGTTCCGGACAGGGCCTTGAAAAACTGTTTTTT
CDR3: CASSSGQGLEKLFF
size: -
V: TRBV5-1
J: TRBJ1-4
D: TRBD1

DNA: TGTGCCAGCAGCCCAGGGGAGTCAGATACGCAGTATTTT
CDR3: CASSPGESDTQYF
size: -
V: TRBV7-8
J: TRBJ2-3
D: -

DNA: TGTGCCAGCAGCCCCCTGGGCAGCTATCAGCCCCAGCATTTT
CDR3: CASSPLGSYQPQHF
size: -
V: TRBV7-2
J: TRBJ1-5
D: -

DNA: TGTGCCAGCAGTAAACCAGACAGGGTCGGCTATGGCTACACCTTC
CDR3: CASSKPDRVGYGYTF
size: -
V: TRBV2
J: TRBJ1-2
D: TRBD1

DNA: TGTGCCAGCAGTTACTCGAGACCTCCGGGACAGCTAAATGAAAAACTGTTTTTT
CDR3: CASSYSRPPGQLNEKLFF
size: once
V: TRBV6-7
J: TRBJ1-4
D: TRBD1

DNA: TGTGCCAGCAGTTCCGGGACAGGTTATCAGCCCCAGCATTTT
CDR3: CASSSGTGYQPQHF
size: once
V: TRBV2
J: TRBJ1-5
D: TRBD1

DNA: TGTGCCATCAGTCCCGGGACAGGGTCACCCCTCCACTTT
CDR3: CAISPGTGSPLHF
size: -
V: TRBV10-3
J: TRBJ1-6
D: TRBD1

DNA: TGTGCCTGGAGTGTACTCAGGAACCCTCGCTACACCTTC
CDR3: CAWSVLRNPRYTF
size: -
V: TRBV30
J: TRBJ1-2
D: -

DNA: TGTGCCAGTAGTCCTGAGATCTATAATTCACCCCTCCACTTT
CDR3: CASSPEIYNSPLHF
size: -
V: TRBV19
J: TRBJ1-6
D: -

DNA: TGTGCCAGCAGTTTATTCCCCGTCGAGACCCAGTACTTC
CDR3: CASSLFPVETQYF
size: -
V: TRBV12-3/TRBV12-4
J: TRBJ2-5
D: -

DNA: TGTGCCATCAGTGGACCCCCCGACAGCGGATCGAGCTCCTACAATGAGCAGTTCTTC
CDR3: CAISGPPDSGSSSYNEQFF
size: -
V: TRBV10-3
J: TRBJ2-1
D: -

DNA: TGTGCCAGTAGTATAGGACAGGGCGACGAGCAGTACTTC
CDR3: CASSIGQGDEQYF
size: -
V: TRBV19
J: TRBJ2-7
D: TRBD1

DNA: TGTGCCAGCAGCTTAGCAGGGAGGGCTTTCTTT
CDR3: CASSLAGRAFF
size: -
V: TRBV7-8
J: TRBJ1-1
D: -

DNA: TGTGCCACCAGTGCCGGACAGGACACCGGGGAGCTGTTTTTT
CDR3: CATSAGQDTGELFF
size: -
V: TRBV24-1
J: TRBJ2-2
D: TRBD1

DNA: TGTGCCAGCCGCGGGGATAGCAATCAGCCCCAGCATTTT
CDR3: CASRGDSNQPQHF
size: -
V: TRBV2
J: TRBJ1-5
D: -

DNA: TGTGCCAGCAGCCAACAGCCTACGCCTGGGAATGAGCAGTTCTTC
CDR3: CASSQQPTPGNEQFF
size: once
V: TRBV3-1/TRBV3-2
J: TRBJ2-1
D: -

DNA: TGTGCCAGCAGCTTAGGGGCGGGAAGCACCGGGGAGCTGTTTTTT
CDR3: CASSLGAGSTGELFF
size: -
V: TRBV7-9
J: TRBJ2-2
D: -

DNA: TGTGCCAGCAGTGAAGACAGGGACACAGATACGCAGTATTTT
CDR3: CASSEDRDTDTQYF
size: once
V: TRBV6-4
J: TRBJ2-3
D: TRBD1

DNA: TGTGCCAGCTCTCCTCGGGCGGGACCACTAGGGGAGCTGTTTTTT
CDR3: CASSPRAGPLGELFF
size: -
V: TRBV18
J: TRBJ2-2
D: -

DNA: TGTGCCAGCAGCTTACACGGGACAGAAAATTCACCCCTCCACTTT
CDR3: CASSLHGTENSPLHF
size: few
V: TRBV7-9
J: TRBJ1-6
D: TRBD1

DNA: TGTGCCAGCAGCTTGAGGGGAGGGGGCAATCAGCCCCAGCATTTT
CDR3: CASSLRGGGNQPQHF
size: -
V: TRBV7-3
J: TRBJ1-5
D: -

DNA: TGTGCCAGCAGTGAAGCCAGCAGAGGCGGTGAAAAACTGTTTTTT
CDR3: CASSEASRGGEKLFF
size: -
V: TRBV6-1
J: TRBJ1-4
D: -

DNA: TGTGCCAGCAGCGTAGTAGGGCGAGAAGATACGCAGTATTTT
CDR3: CASSVVGREDTQYF
size: -
V: TRBV9
J: TRBJ2-3
D: -

DNA: TGTGCCAGCAGCTTAGTTGAGGGGCAGGCCTATGGCTACACCTTC
CDR3: CASSLVEGQAYGYTF
size: -
V: TRBV7-2
J: TRBJ1-2
D: -

DNA: TGTGCCAGCATCTCACGTACGAACACCGGGGAGCTGTTTTTT
CDR3: CASISRTNTGELFF
size: -
V: TRBV2
J: TRBJ2-2
D: -

DNA: TGTGCCAGCAGTAACCCGGGAGGATACACTGAAGCTTTCTTT
CDR3: CASSNPGGYTEAFF
size: -
V: TRBV28
J: TRBJ1-1
D: -

DNA: TGTGCCAGCAGTTACGTGGGGGAGGGCCGCCGCGAGCAGTACTTC
CDR3: CASSYVGEGRREQYF
size: once
V: TRBV28
J: TRBJ2-7
D: TRBD2

DNA: TGTGCCAGCACACGCAGCAGGCATAGCACAGATACGCAGTATTTT
CDR3: CASTRSRHSTDTQYF
size: -
V: TRBV6-6
J: TRBJ2-3
D: -

DNA: TGTGCCAGCAGCTTCACAGGGACCCTTAATGAAAAACTGTTTTTT
CDR3: CASSFTGTLNEKLFF
size: -
V: TRBV7-9
J: TRBJ1-4
D: -

DNA: TGTGCCACCAGCAGATCCCGGACAGGCGGGGAGACCCAGTACTTC
CDR3: CATSRSRTGGETQYF
size: -
V: TRBV15
J: TRBJ2-5
D: TRBD1

DNA: TGTGCCACCAGGTGGAGGGGGCCGGAATCACCCCTCCACTTT
CDR3: CATRWRGPESPLHF
size: -
V: TRBV19
J: TRBJ1-6
D: TRBD1

DNA: TGTGCCACCTTCGAGGCGGAGCTGCGTAACACTGAAGCTTTCTTT
CDR3: CATFEAELRNTEAFF
size: -
V: TRBV24-1
J: TRBJ1-1
D: -

DNA: TGCGCCAGCCCCCTGGCTAATCAGCCCCAGCATTTT
CDR3: CASPLANQPQHF
size: -
V: TRBV5-1
J: TRBJ1-5
D: -

DNA: TGTGCCAGCAGTTTGAGGGGGCTTCATGGCTACACCTTC
CDR3: CASSLRGLHGYTF
size: -
V: TRBV27
J: TRBJ1-2
D: TRBD1

DNA: TGTGCCAGCAGTGAAGGATTCGCTCATTACAATGAGCAGTTCTTC
CDR3: CASSEGFAHYNEQFF
size: -
V: TRBV2
J: TRBJ2-1
D: -

DNA: TGTGCCAGCAGTCGACTAGGCCTCCAGATTAGCAATCAGCCCCAGCATTTT
CDR3: CASSRLGLQISNQPQHF
size: -
V: TRBV27
J: TRBJ1-5
D: -

DNA: TGTGCCAGCAGCCAACCAGGGTCTGAAGCTTTCTTT
CDR3: CASSQPGSEAFF
size: -
V: TRBV3-1/TRBV3-2
J: TRBJ1-1
D: -